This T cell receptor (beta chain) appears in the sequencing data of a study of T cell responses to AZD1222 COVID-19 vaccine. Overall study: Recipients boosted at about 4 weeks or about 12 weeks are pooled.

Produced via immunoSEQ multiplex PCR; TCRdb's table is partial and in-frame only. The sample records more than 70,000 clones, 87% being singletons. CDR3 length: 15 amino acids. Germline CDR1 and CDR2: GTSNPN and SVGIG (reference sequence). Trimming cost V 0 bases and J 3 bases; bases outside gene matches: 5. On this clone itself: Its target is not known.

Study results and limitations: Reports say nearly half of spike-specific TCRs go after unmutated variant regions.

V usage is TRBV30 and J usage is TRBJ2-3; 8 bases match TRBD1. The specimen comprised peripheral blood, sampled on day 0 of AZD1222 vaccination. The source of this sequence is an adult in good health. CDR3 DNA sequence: TGTGCCTGGAGTGTACAGGACAGGGTGACAGATACGCAGTATTTT. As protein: CAWSVQDRVTDTQYF.